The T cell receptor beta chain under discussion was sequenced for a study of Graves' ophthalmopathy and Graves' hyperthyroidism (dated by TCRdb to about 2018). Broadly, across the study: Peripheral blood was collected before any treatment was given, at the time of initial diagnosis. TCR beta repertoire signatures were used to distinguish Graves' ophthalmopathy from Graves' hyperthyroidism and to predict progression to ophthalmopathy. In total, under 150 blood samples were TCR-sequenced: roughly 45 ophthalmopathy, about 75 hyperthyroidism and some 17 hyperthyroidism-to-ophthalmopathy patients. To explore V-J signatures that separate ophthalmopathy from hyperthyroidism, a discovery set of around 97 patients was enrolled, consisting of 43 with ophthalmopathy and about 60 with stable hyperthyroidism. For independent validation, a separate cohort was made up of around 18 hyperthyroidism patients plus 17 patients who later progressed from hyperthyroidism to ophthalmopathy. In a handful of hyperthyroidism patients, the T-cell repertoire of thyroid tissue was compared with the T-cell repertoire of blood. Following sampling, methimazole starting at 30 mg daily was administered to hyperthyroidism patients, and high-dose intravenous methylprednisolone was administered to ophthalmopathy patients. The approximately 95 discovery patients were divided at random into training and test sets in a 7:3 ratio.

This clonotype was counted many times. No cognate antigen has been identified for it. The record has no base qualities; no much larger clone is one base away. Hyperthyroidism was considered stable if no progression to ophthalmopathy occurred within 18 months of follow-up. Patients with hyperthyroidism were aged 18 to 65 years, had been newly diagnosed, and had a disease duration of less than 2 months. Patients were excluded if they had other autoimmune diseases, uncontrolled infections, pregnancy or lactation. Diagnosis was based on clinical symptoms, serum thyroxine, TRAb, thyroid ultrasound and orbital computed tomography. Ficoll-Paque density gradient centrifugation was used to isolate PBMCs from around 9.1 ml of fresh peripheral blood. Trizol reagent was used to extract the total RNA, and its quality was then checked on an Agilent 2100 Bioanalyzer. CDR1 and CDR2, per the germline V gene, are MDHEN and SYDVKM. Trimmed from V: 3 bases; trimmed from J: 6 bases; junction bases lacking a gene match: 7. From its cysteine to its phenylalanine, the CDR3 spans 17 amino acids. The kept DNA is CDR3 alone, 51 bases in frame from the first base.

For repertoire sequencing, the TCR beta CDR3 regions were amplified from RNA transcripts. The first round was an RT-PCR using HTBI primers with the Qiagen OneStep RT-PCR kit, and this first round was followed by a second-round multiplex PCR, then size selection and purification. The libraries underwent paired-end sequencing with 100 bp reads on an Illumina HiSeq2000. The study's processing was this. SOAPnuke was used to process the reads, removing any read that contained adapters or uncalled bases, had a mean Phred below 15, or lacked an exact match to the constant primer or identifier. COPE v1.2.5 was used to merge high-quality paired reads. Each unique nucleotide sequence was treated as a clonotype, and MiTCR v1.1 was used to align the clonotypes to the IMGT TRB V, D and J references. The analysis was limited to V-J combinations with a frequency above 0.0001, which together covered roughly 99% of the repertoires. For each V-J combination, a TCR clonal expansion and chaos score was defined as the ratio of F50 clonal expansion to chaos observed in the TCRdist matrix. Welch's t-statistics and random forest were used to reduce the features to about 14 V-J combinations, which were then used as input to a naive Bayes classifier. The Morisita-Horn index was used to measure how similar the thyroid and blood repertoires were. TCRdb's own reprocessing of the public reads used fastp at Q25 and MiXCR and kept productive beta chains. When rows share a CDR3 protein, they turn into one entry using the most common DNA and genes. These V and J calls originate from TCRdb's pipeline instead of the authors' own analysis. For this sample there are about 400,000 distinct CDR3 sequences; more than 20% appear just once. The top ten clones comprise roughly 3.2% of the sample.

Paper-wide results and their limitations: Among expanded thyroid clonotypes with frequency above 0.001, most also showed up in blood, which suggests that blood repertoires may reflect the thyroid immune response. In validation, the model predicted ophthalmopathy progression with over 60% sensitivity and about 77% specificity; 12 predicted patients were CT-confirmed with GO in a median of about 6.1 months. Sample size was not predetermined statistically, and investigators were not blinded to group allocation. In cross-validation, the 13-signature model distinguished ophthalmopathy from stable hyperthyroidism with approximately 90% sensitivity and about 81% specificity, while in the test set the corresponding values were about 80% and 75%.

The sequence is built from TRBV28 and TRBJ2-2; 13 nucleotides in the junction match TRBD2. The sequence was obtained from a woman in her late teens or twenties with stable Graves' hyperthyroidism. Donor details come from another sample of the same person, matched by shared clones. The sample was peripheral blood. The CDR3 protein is CASSFTRTSGSPGELFF. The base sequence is TGTGCCAGCAGTTTTACCAGGACTAGCGGGAGTCCCGGGGAGCTGTTTTTT. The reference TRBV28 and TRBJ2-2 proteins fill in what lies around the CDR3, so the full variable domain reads DVKVTQSSRYLVKRTGEKVFLECVQDMDHENMFWYRQDPGLGLRLIYFSYDVKMKEKGDIPEGYSVSREKKERFSLILESASTNQTSMYLCASSFTRTSGSPGELFFGEGSRLTVL.